A single sample gave rise to the 2 T cell receptor beta chains below, sequenced in a study of control samples from healthy donors and cancer patients. The protocol was immunoSEQ multiplex PCR, while the TCRdb copy is restricted to in-frame clones and leaves out a portion. The sample includes around 100,000 clones, approximately 90% seen only once; the top ten take about 7.8%. Material for sequencing was blood. All receptors come from a man aged 25 to 40 in good health.

The rearrangement uses TRBV9 and TRBJ2-7, with TRBD2 matching over 10 bases. V shed 1 base, J shed 0 bases, and the junction held 1 base outside the gene matches. The CDR3 loop spans 15 amino acids. Germline values: CDR1 SGDLS, CDR2 YYNGEE. CDR3 protein: CASSVTSGDSYEQYF. For the CDR3, the DNA is TGTGCCAGCAGCGTAACTAGCGGGGACTCCTACGAGCAGTACTTC. Based on the CDR3 plus reference TRBV9 and TRBJ2-7, the full variable domain is DSGVTQTPKHLITATGQRVTLRCSPRSGDLSVYWYQQSLDQGLQFLIQYYNGEERAKGNILERFSAQQFPDLHSELNLSSLELGDSALYFCASSVTSGDSYEQYFGPGTRLTVT.

This chain joins TRBV6-5 and TRBJ2-1; 7 nucleotides line up with TRBD1. Per germline, CDR1 MNHEY and CDR2 SVGAGI. J gave up 8 bases and V 5 bases, and 6 bases lay outside the gene matches. The CDR3 is 13 residues long. Here the CDR3 DNA reads TGTGCCAGCAGTAAGGACAGGAACGATGAGCAGTTCTTC. This encodes CASSKDRNDEQFF.